This TCR beta chain was recorded in a study of blood T cell repertoires in COVID-19. Study background: From the United States, Italy and Spain came samples of acute and convalescent COVID-19. PBMCs, B-cell-depleted T cells, or T cells provided the cDNA or gDNA that made up the material.

Original analysis: Amplification of reference gene primers was used by the study to estimate nucleated cell counts. Repertoires were generated with immunoSEQ multiplex PCR, while TCRdb's copy carries only in-frame clones and drops some. V, J and clone size are taken as reported in that table, and D and trimming were inferred from the DNA itself. There are 240,000 or so clones in the sample; about 86% occur only once, and 5.5% to 6.5% lies in the top ten. This CDR3 region has 15 residues. Trimming took off 4 bases at V and 2 bases at J, with 16 bases between the two ends. The germline V gene has CDR1 SGDLS and CDR2 YYNGEE.

This TCR was sampled from a man in his 60s with acute or convalescent COVID-19. The chain carries TRBV9 and TRBJ2-7; possibly TRBD2 for D (6 bases). Specimen: peripheral blood. The CDR3 loop is CASSTRPGLTYEQYF. In DNA, the CDR3 is TGTGCCAGCAGCACTCGGCCCGGACTAACCTACGAGCAGTACTTC.